A selection of T cell receptor beta chains follows, all from one sample in a study of T cells in tuberculosis. Data came from immunoSEQ multiplex PCR; TCRdb stores just in-frame clones and leaves some out. The table lists approximately 29,000 clones, roughly 89% of them singletons. The material sequenced was PBMCs. These receptors all stem from a donor aged 10-35 years with latent tuberculosis or without tuberculosis infection. The CDR3 runs from the conserved cysteine through the conserved F or W. D genes are given only for firm matches. Clone size, where shown, is once, few, many, or a class for clones that have expanded.

>.|.|TRBJ2-5|TRBV29-1
CSVSRRLTKETQYF
TGCAGCGTTTCAAGGCGACTAACAAAGGAGACCCAGTACTTC
>.|TRBD1|TRBJ2-7|TRBV6-6
CASSQDWGQGAHEQYF
TGTGCCAGCAGCCAAGACTGGGGACAGGGGGCGCACGAGCAGTACTTC
>.|.|TRBJ1-1|TRBV12-5
CASGLVGRARTEAFF
TGTGCTAGTGGTTTGGTGGGCAGGGCTAGGACTGAAGCTTTCTTT
>once|.|TRBJ2-2|TRBV5-1
CASSLREKSLSGELFF
TGCGCCAGCAGCTTGCGGGAGAAGTCCCTTTCCGGGGAGCTGTTTTTT
>.|TRBD2|TRBJ2-1|TRBV5-4
CASSLIRGVSYNEQFF
TGTGCCAGCAGCTTGATTCGGGGGGTCTCCTACAATGAGCAGTTCTTC
>.|.|TRBJ2-5|TRBV19
CASSMAQTQETQYF
TGTGCCAGTAGTATGGCACAGACCCAAGAGACCCAGTACTTC
>.|TRBD2|TRBJ2-1|TRBV4-3
CASSRVGRGGGNEQFF
TGCGCCAGCAGCCGCGTGGGTCGCGGGGGGGGCAATGAGCAGTTCTTC
>.|.|TRBJ2-7|TRBV27
CASGSPRTSYEQYF
TGTGCCAGCGGCTCGCCACGGACAAGCTACGAGCAGTACTTC
>.|TRBD1|TRBJ1-1|TRBV5-6
CASSSDRGLIGAFF
TGTGCCAGCAGCTCGGACAGGGGCTTGATTGGAGCTTTCTTT
>.|TRBD1|TRBJ2-7|TRBV11-2
CASSYTGDRGEQYF
TGTGCCAGCAGCTATACAGGGGACAGGGGCGAGCAGTACTTC
>.|.|TRBJ1-5|TRBV19
CASTPLGKVDSNQPQHF
TGTGCCAGTACCCCCCTCGGGAAGGTCGATAGCAATCAGCCCCAGCATTTT